This is a list of T cell receptor beta chains from one sample in a study of identical twins. Via MiXCR, TCRdb re-called the 5' RACE reads, giving one row per CDR3 protein. The data show 700,000 or so distinct CDR3 sequences, over 8.5% seen once. These data were also filed under a second study, of yellow fever vaccine responses in identical twins.

The sequencing input was PBMCs. Every receptor here comes from a woman aged 18 to 35 in good health. CDR3s include the opening cysteine and the closing phenylalanine or tryptophan. D genes are given only for firm matches. Clone size, where shown, is once, few, many, or a class for clones that have expanded.

CDR3nt: TGTGCCAGCAGCTTACATGGCAAAGCCATGAGGGATCAGTACGAGCAGTACTTC; CDR3aa: CASSLHGKAMRDQYEQYF; d_gene: NA; j_gene: TRBJ2-7; v_gene: TRBV7-8; abundance: many
CDR3nt: TGCAGTGCTAGAGGATCAGCTAGCGGGGTCCAAGAGACCCAGTACTTC; CDR3aa: CSARGSASGVQETQYF; d_gene: TRBD2; j_gene: TRBJ2-5; v_gene: TRBV20-1; abundance: NA
CDR3nt: TGTGCCAGCAGCCGGAGGGCAGGCGAAGGCACTGAAGCTTTCTTT; CDR3aa: CASSRRAGEGTEAFF; d_gene: NA; j_gene: TRBJ1-1; v_gene: TRBV5-6; abundance: many
CDR3nt: TGTGCCAGCAGCTTGCAGGGGAGGAATTCACCCCTCCACTTT; CDR3aa: CASSLQGRNSPLHF; d_gene: NA; j_gene: TRBJ1-6; v_gene: TRBV7-8; abundance: few
CDR3nt: TGTGCCAGCAGGGAAGGGGTTTCACCCCTCCACTTT; CDR3aa: CASREGVSPLHF; d_gene: NA; j_gene: TRBJ1-6; v_gene: TRBV28; abundance: few
CDR3nt: TGCGCCAGCAGCTTGGAGGGACAGGGTCGCGAGACCCAGTACTTC; CDR3aa: CASSLEGQGRETQYF; d_gene: TRBD1; j_gene: TRBJ2-5; v_gene: TRBV5-1; abundance: many
CDR3nt: TGTGGCAGCAGTGGCCCGGGGACGGGGGGTAACAATGAGCAGTTCTTC; CDR3aa: CGSSGPGTGGNNEQFF; d_gene: TRBD2; j_gene: TRBJ2-1; v_gene: TRBV27; abundance: NA
CDR3nt: TGTGCCAGCAGGGGGGGGAGCACCGGGGAGCTGTTTTTT; CDR3aa: CASRGGSTGELFF; d_gene: TRBD2; j_gene: TRBJ2-2; v_gene: TRBV13; abundance: few
CDR3nt: TGTGCCACCAGTGATCTGCAGGGGGCTAAAGTGACCCAGTACTTC; CDR3aa: CATSDLQGAKVTQYF; d_gene: TRBD1; j_gene: TRBJ2-5; v_gene: TRBV24-1; abundance: few
CDR3nt: TGCAGCGTGTGGACAGGAGCCTACGAGCAGTACTTC; CDR3aa: CSVWTGAYEQYF; d_gene: TRBD1; j_gene: TRBJ2-7; v_gene: TRBV29-1; abundance: NA
CDR3nt: TGTGCCAGCAGCCCAAGGACGGGGCGAACTGAAGCTTTCTTT; CDR3aa: CASSPRTGRTEAFF; d_gene: NA; j_gene: TRBJ1-1; v_gene: TRBV4-2; abundance: many
CDR3nt: TGCGCCAGCAGCTTGTATCCCGGGACTAGCGGGAACACCGGGGAGCTGTTTTTT; CDR3aa: CASSLYPGTSGNTGELFF; d_gene: TRBD2; j_gene: TRBJ2-2; v_gene: TRBV5-1; abundance: few
CDR3nt: TGCGCCAGCAGCCAAGCGAGGAGAGGGGGCACAGATACGCAGTATTTT; CDR3aa: CASSQARRGGTDTQYF; d_gene: NA; j_gene: TRBJ2-3; v_gene: TRBV4-3; abundance: few
CDR3nt: TGTGCCAGCACCCCTCTCGGCGGGGCCCAAGAGACCCAGTACTTC; CDR3aa: CASTPLGGAQETQYF; d_gene: NA; j_gene: TRBJ2-5; v_gene: TRBV7-9; abundance: NA
CDR3nt: TGTGCCAGCAGCCGGACAGGGAGATTCCAAGAGACCCAGTACTTC; CDR3aa: CASSRTGRFQETQYF; d_gene: TRBD1; j_gene: TRBJ2-5; v_gene: TRBV2; abundance: many
CDR3nt: TGTGCCAGCAAGCCTGCGAACACCGGGGAGCTGTTTTTT; CDR3aa: CASKPANTGELFF; d_gene: NA; j_gene: TRBJ2-2; v_gene: TRBV12-3/TRBV12-4; abundance: few
CDR3nt: TGTGCCAGCAGTCCGGGACAGCTCTATGAAAAACTGTTTTTT; CDR3aa: CASSPGQLYEKLFF; d_gene: TRBD1; j_gene: TRBJ1-4; v_gene: TRBV12-3/TRBV12-4; abundance: many